The 31 T cell receptor beta chains in this list originate from one sample, sequenced in a study of graft-versus-host responses after intestinal transplantation. Generated by immunoSEQ multiplex PCR, the TCRdb table keeps only in-frame clones and is missing some. The sample carries approximately 21,000 clones, about 55% recorded once. Material: alloreactive CD4+ T cells from a mixed lymphocyte reaction culture, obtained before intestinal transplant. The subset denotes: CFSE-low proliferating T cells sorted from approximately six-day pre-transplant mixed lymphocyte reaction (GvH or HvG direction). Receptor source: a human patient who received an intestinal transplant.

The gene calls are TRBV2 and TRBJ1-2; no firm D call. The CDR3 is 12 amino acids. V lost 7 bases and J lost 6, with 12 bases in between. Looked up from germline, CDR1 is SNHLY and CDR2 is FYNNEI. The CDR3 spells CASTQISNGYTF. In nucleotides, the CDR3 is TGTGCCAGCACTCAGATCAGTAATGGCTACACCTTC.

This chain joins TRBV5-8 and TRBJ1-6, with 7 bases identical to TRBD1. This CDR3 has 16 residues. The germline V gene encodes CDR1 SGHTS and CDR2 YDEGEE. V shed 2 bases and J 4 bases; nucleotides not matched to a gene: 6. CDR3 sequence reads: CASSFPTGTYNSPLHF. CDR3 in DNA: TGTGCCAGCAGCTTTCCGACAGGGACGTATAATTCACCCCTCCACTTT.

CDR3 coding DNA: TGTGCCAGCTCAGGCCGGCGGGCAACTAATGAAAAACTGTTTTTT. This sequence encodes CASSGRRATNEKLFF. This rearrangement joins TRBV18 to TRBJ1-4; D remains unclear. The CDR3 is made up of 15 amino acids. Trimming shortened V by 5 bases and J by 0 bases, and 10 bases separated the two germline ends. Germline V gives CDR1 KGHSH, CDR2 LQKENI.

This chain links TRBV4-1 with TRBJ2-3, with D unresolved. The CDR3 spans 15 residues. V was clipped by 2 bases and J by 3 bases, with 12 bases between them. Looked up from germline, CDR1 is MGHRA and CDR2 is YSYEKL. CDR3 amino acids: CASSQQSVATDTQYF. The DNA of the CDR3 is TGCGCCAGCAGCCAACAAAGTGTCGCGACAGATACGCAGTATTTT.

The chain uses TRBV28 and TRBJ1-1; no definite D call. Germline CDR1 MDHEN, CDR2 SYDVKM. This CDR3 has 14 amino acids. V was trimmed by 2 bases and J by 3 bases, leaving 10 bases between them. In nucleotides, the CDR3 is TGTGCCAGCAGTTTAGGGAGGAGGGACACTGAAGCTTTCTTT. It yields the protein CASSLGRRDTEAFF.

As to this clone: In the same sample, other DNA sequences code for this CDR3. The rearrangement links TRBV11-2 to TRBJ1-1; D not certain. Trimming removed 3 bases at V and 1 base at J, with 6 bases between. The CDR3 length is 13 residues. Germline CDR1 is SGHAT and CDR2 is FQNNGV. CDR3 sequence reads: CASSFTENTEAFF. CDR3 coding DNA: TGTGCCAGCAGCTTTACAGAGAACACTGAAGCTTTCTTT.

This clone is medium-sized (0.01 to 0.1%). The rearrangement uses TRBV5-4 and TRBJ2-7; 8 positions match TRBD1. The ends lost 4 bases at V and 4 bases at J; junction bases unmatched: 10. The length of the CDR3 is 15 residues. In germline, CDR1 is SGHNT, CDR2 YYREEE (reference sequence). The CDR3 loop is CASSDFRDRRYEQYF. The CDR3 DNA reads TGTGCCAGCAGCGACTTCCGGGACAGGAGGTACGAGCAGTACTTC.

The chain combines TRBV18 with TRBJ1-1; D is possibly TRBD1 (6 bases). The CDR3 length is 14 residues. Germline CDR1 is KGHSH and CDR2 is LQKENI. Trimming took off 5 bases at V and 0 bases at J, with 10 bases between the two ends. The chain's CDR3 is CASSAAGVNTEAFF. The DNA of the CDR3 is TGTGCCAGCTCAGCGGCAGGGGTGAACACTGAAGCTTTCTTT.

This clone was detected once. The chain employs TRBV30 and TRBJ2-1; D is unresolved. Trimming removed 4 bases from V and 0 bases from J, with 7 bases in between. The CDR3 loop spans 13 amino acids. The germline gives CDR1 GTSNPN, CDR2 SVGIG (reference sequence). CDR3: CAWKSSSYNEQFF. The CDR3 nucleotides are TGTGCCTGGAAATCATCCTCCTACAATGAGCAGTTCTTC.

The V gene is TRBV27, the J gene TRBJ2-1; 13 nucleotides match TRBD2. Trimming took 2 bases from V and 6 from J; bases not matched to a gene: 10. The V gene's germline CDR1 is MNHEY and CDR2 SMNVEV (reference sequence). The CDR3 length is 18 residues. The CDR3 spells CASSLREPGLAGINEQFF. The CDR3 DNA sequence: TGTGCCAGCAGTTTAAGGGAACCGGGACTAGCGGGAATCAATGAGCAGTTCTTC.

The chain is built from TRBV11-2 and TRBJ2-3; D possibly corresponds to TRBD2 (5 bases). The CDR3 runs to 16 residues. In germline, CDR1 is SGHAT, CDR2 FQNNGV. With 3 bases removed from V and 4 bases from J, the gap between germline ends came to 17 bases. This chain's CDR3 is CASSFLVGVGADTQYF. Written as DNA, the CDR3 is TGTGCCAGCAGCTTTTTGGTTGGGGTCGGGGCAGATACGCAGTATTTT.

This chain connects TRBV2 to TRBJ1-3; the D is unclear. V was pared by 7 bases and J by 0 bases, with 4 bases between. Germline CDR1 SNHLY, CDR2 FYNNEI. The CDR3 has 12 amino acids. CDR3 nucleotide sequence: TGTGCCAGCACTCTCTCTGGAAACACCATATATTTT. This encodes CASTLSGNTIYF.

Only one count was recorded for this clone. The rearrangement uses TRBV9 and TRBJ2-3; 9 positions match TRBD2. The CDR3 sequence is 20 residues long. After removal of 4 bases from V and 1 base from J, the junction contained 19 bases not matched to a gene. Germline CDR1 is SGDLS and CDR2 is YYNGEE. This CDR3 is CASSSTVSGGTLWGTDTQYF. The DNA for the CDR3 is TGTGCCAGCAGCTCCACGGTGAGCGGGGGGACCCTGTGGGGCACAGATACGCAGTATTTT.

The sample holds a few counts of this clone. The chain uses TRBV9 and TRBJ2-3, with D possibly matching TRBD2 (5 bases). Germline CDR1 SGDLS, CDR2 YYNGEE. V dropped 7 bases and J dropped 0 bases, with 15 bases sitting between them. The CDR3 is 15 residues long. The chain's CDR3 is CASGVGQRSTDTQYF. CDR3 in DNA: TGTGCCAGCGGTGTGGGTCAGCGGAGCACAGATACGCAGTATTTT.

The table lists this clone with a few counts. The chain uses TRBV19 and TRBJ1-5, with D possibly TRBD1 on 5 matching bases. Trimming removed 5 bases from V and 2 bases from J, with 10 bases in between. CDR3 size: 14 residues. Per the germline V gene, CDR1 is LNHDA and CDR2 is SQIVND (reference sequence). DNA for the CDR3: TGTGCCAGTAGTCCCAGGGATGGCAATCAGCCCCAGCATTTT. Amino acids: CASSPRDGNQPQHF.

This clone has more than one count but fewer than ten. The gene calls are TRBV6-5 and TRBJ1-1; 7 bases align to TRBD1. Germline V gives CDR1 MNHEY, CDR2 SVGAGI. CDR3 size: 10 residues. Trimming at V came to 9 bases and at J to 10 bases, leaving 5 bases not matched to a gene. The CDR3 DNA sequence: TGTGCCAGTAGGGGGCGCCCAGCTTTCTTT. As protein: CASRGRPAFF.

A few counts support this clone. The J gene is TRBJ2-3, the V gene TRBV30; D gene unclear. Trimming took off 0 bases at V and 8 bases at J, with 9 bases between the two ends. Germline CDR1 and CDR2: GTSNPN and SVGIG (reference sequence). The CDR3 has 12 amino acids. CDR3 sequence (DNA): TGTGCCTGGAGTGTATTGCCAGGTACGCAGTATTTT. Protein: CAWSVLPGTQYF.

The rearrangement uses TRBV9 and TRBJ2-5; 8 positions match TRBD2. Trimming took 0 bases from V and 5 from J; bases not matched to a gene: 12. CDR3 size: 17 residues. Germline V gene lookup returns CDR1 SGDLS and CDR2 YYNGEE. The CDR3, as DNA: TGTGCCAGCAGCGTAGACGATCGGCGAGCGGGGGTGGAGACCCAGTACTTC. Its protein product is CASSVDDRRAGVETQYF.

This chain uses TRBV5-1 with TRBJ1-4; 7 bases map to TRBD1. The CDR3 extends over 16 amino acids. V shed 0 bases, J shed 7 bases, and the junction held 9 bases outside the gene matches. CDR1 is SGHRS, CDR2 YFSETQ, per germline. The CDR3 loop is CASSLAYRGMGEKLFF. For the CDR3, the DNA is TGCGCCAGCAGCTTGGCCTACAGGGGAATGGGTGAAAAACTGTTTTTT. Full variable domain (missing parts from reference TRBV5-1 and TRBJ1-4): KAGVTQTPRYLIKTRGQQVTLSCSPISGHRSVSWYQQTPGQGLQFLFEYFSETQRNKGNFPGRFSGRQFSNSRSEMNVSTLELGDSALYLCASSLAYRGMGEKLFFGSGTQLSVL.

This sequence joins TRBV7-2 and TRBJ2-7; TRBD2 matches at 9 bases. Germline assignment: CDR1 SGHTA and CDR2 FQGNSA. With 1 base clipped from V and 4 bases from J, the junction kept 8 bases outside the gene matches. This CDR3 spans 16 amino acids. CDR3 in amino acids: CASSLDRAGGKYEQYF. The CDR3 bases are TGTGCCAGCAGCTTAGATCGAGCGGGGGGCAAATACGAGCAGTACTTC.

The chain combines TRBV9 with TRBJ2-5, with TRBD2 matching 9 bases. Germline V lookup: CDR1 SGDLS, CDR2 YYNGEE. V gave up 2 bases and J gave up 2 bases; unmatched junction bases: 7. There are 16 residues in the CDR3. CDR3 residues: CASSVGGRARQETQYF. Here the CDR3 DNA reads TGTGCCAGCAGCGTGGGCGGGAGGGCCCGGCAAGAGACCCAGTACTTC.

The chain employs TRBV2 and TRBJ1-1; D is ambiguous. This CDR3 has 13 residues. Germline values: CDR1 SNHLY, CDR2 FYNNEI. V gave up 3 bases and J gave up 11 bases, with 16 bases separating them. This chain's CDR3 is CASSELIRDLAFF. For the CDR3, the DNA is TGTGCCAGCAGTGAGTTGATTCGGGATTTGGCTTTCTTT.

The chain combines TRBV18 with TRBJ1-5, with 7 bases that match TRBD1. This CDR3 comprises 15 residues. Germline V gives CDR1 KGHSH, CDR2 LQKENI. V lost 3 bases to trimming and J lost 3 bases; unmatched junction nucleotides: 5. CDR3: CASSPSTGSNQPQHF. The CDR3 coding sequence is TGTGCCAGCTCACCCTCGACAGGGTCCAATCAGCCCCAGCATTTT.

The chain links TRBV6-6 to TRBJ2-2, with D perhaps TRBD1 (5 bases). This CDR3 region has 15 residues. V dropped 6 bases and J dropped 4 bases, with 15 bases sitting between them. The V gene's germline CDR1 is MNHNY and CDR2 SVGAGI (reference sequence). The CDR3, as DNA: TGTGCCAGCAGCCCACCGAGACAGAGCACCGGGGAGCTGTTTTTT. This gives the protein CASSPPRQSTGELFF.

The rearrangement links TRBV5-1 to TRBJ2-7, with D tentatively TRBD1 (6 bases). The CDR3 sequence is 17 residues long. V lost 2 bases, J lost 0 bases, and 18 bases lay in between. Germline loops: CDR1 SGHRS, CDR2 YFSETQ. This CDR3 is CASSFVTGPFSSYEQYF. The CDR3 bases are TGCGCCAGCAGCTTTGTGACAGGTCCTTTCAGCTCCTACGAGCAGTACTTC.

In nucleotides, the CDR3 is TGTGCTAGTGGTCCCGCCCGGGGGAGGGAGACCCTCTACGAGCAGTACTTC. Its protein is CASGPARGRETLYEQYF. The V and J genes are TRBV12-5 and TRBJ2-7, with 7 bases that match TRBD2. Germline CDR1 and CDR2: LGHNT and FRNRAP. After removal of 5 bases from V and 3 bases from J, the junction contained 16 bases not matched to a gene. This CDR3 contains 17 residues. The variable domain in full, completed from reference TRBV12-5 and TRBJ2-7, reads DARVTQTPRHKVTEMGQEVTMRCQPILGHNTVFWYRQTMMQGLELLAYFRNRAPLDDSGMPKDRFSAEMPDATLATLKIQPSEPRDSAVYFCASGPARGRETLYEQYFGPGTRLTVT.

A few counts support this clone. V is TRBV18 and J is TRBJ1-2; D is ambiguous. The germline V gene encodes CDR1 KGHSH and CDR2 LQKENI. Trimming removed 5 bases from V and 6 bases from J, with 16 bases in between. The CDR3 is 14 amino acids. The CDR3 loop reads CASSFPGSLNGYTF. The CDR3 coding sequence is TGTGCCAGCTCATTTCCCGGGTCCCTCAATGGCTACACCTTC.

A note on this clone: The same CDR3 is also encoded by other DNA sequences in this sample. The V and J genes are TRBV28 and TRBJ2-7; D possibly corresponds to TRBD2 (6 bases). The CDR3 is 13 amino acids. Germline CDR1 and CDR2: MDHEN and SYDVKM. With 6 bases removed from V and 2 bases from J, the gap between germline ends came to 11 bases. CDR3 nucleotide sequence: TGTGCCAGCAGCTGGACGGGGGCCTACGAGCAGTACTTC. Translated: CASSWTGAYEQYF.

The chain has TRBV6-6 and TRBJ1-2; possibly TRBD1 for D (6 bases). Germline V gives CDR1 MNHNY, CDR2 SVGAGI (reference sequence). V was clipped by 0 bases and J by 7 bases, with 15 bases between them. The CDR3 consists of 15 residues. The CDR3 region has the DNA TGTGCCAGCAGTTACTCATGGGTAGGGGGAAGTGGCTACACCTTC. Protein: CASSYSWVGGSGYTF.

This rearrangement joins TRBV6-5 to TRBJ2-7; D perhaps matches TRBD2 (6 bases). Germline CDR1 MNHEY, CDR2 SVGAGI. The CDR3 totals 11 residues. V was pared by 6 bases and J by 3 bases, with 6 bases between. The CDR3 region is CASRGLYEQYF. DNA of the CDR3: TGTGCCAGCAGGGGACTCTACGAGCAGTACTTC.

The chain uses TRBV4-3 and TRBJ1-6; no clear D. V dropped 0 bases and J dropped 0 bases, with 15 bases sitting between them. Germline V gene sequence: CDR1 LGHNA, CDR2 YSLEER. This CDR3 spans 19 amino acids. Here the CDR3 reads CASSQDGPSLYSYNSPLHF. The CDR3, as DNA: TGCGCCAGCAGCCAAGATGGGCCTAGCCTATACTCCTATAATTCACCCCTCCACTTT.